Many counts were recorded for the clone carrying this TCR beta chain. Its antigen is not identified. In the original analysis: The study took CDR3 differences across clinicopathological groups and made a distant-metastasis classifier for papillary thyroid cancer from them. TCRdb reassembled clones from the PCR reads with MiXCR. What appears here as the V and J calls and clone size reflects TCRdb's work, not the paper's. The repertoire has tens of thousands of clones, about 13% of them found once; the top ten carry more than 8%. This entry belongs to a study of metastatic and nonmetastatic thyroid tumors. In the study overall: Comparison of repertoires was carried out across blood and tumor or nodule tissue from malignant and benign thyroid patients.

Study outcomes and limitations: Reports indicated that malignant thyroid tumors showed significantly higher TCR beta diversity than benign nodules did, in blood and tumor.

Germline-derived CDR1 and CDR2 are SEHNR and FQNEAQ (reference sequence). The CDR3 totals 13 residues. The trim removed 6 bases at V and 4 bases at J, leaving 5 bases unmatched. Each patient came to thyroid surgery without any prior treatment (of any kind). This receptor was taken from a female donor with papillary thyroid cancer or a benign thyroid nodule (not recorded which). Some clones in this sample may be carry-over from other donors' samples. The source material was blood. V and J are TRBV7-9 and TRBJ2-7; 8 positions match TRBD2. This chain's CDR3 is CASSHGGGYEQYF. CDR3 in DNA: TGTGCCAGCAGTCACGGGGGGGGGTACGAGCAGTACTTC.